The clone carrying this TCR beta chain was seen a few times. The antigen remains undetermined. Trimming took off 0 bases at V and 9 bases at J, with 13 bases between the two ends. Germline CDR1 and CDR2: SGHRS and YFSETQ. This CDR3 contains 14 residues. Method: immunoSEQ multiplex PCR; TCRdb's copy keeps in-frame clones and lacks some. Of more than 5,500 clones listed, 55% to 75% are singletons. The data originate from a study of coeliac disease. Overall study results and limits: Control samples showed higher TRB and TRG clonality than intraepithelial and lamina propria samples in active celiac disease. Intraepithelial and lamina propria fractions were not highly pure.

Sequences were obtained from lymphocytes from the gut lamina propria. The sequence was collected from a man in his sixties or seventies with active celiac disease. The gene calls are TRBV5-1 and TRBJ2-1, with unresolved D. CDR3 loop: CASSLEIVGSEQFF. The CDR3 bases are TGCGCCAGCAGCTTGGAAATAGTCGGTTCTGAGCAGTTCTTC.